Following are 8 T cell receptor beta chains from one sample sequenced in a study of blood T cell repertoires in COVID-19. Clones were sequenced by immunoSEQ multiplex PCR, and TCRdb holds only the in-frame ones, with some missing. The top ten clones hold 3.6% of a sample with about 170,000 clones, around 83% of them seen once. Sequencing was carried out using PBMCs or T cells enriched from blood (not recorded which). All receptors come from a woman aged 45-65 years in a cohort exposed to, infected with or recovered from COVID-19 (not recorded which).

The chain links TRBV2 to TRBJ2-6, with D possibly TRBD1 on 6 matching bases. This CDR3 has 17 amino acids. Germline V CDR1 and CDR2: SNHLY, FYNNEI. Trimming removed 4 bases from V and 1 base from J, with 14 bases in between. CDR3 in DNA: TGTGCCAGCAGTGGGTCCAATACAGGGTCTGGGGCCAACGTCCTGACTTTC. This gives the protein CASSGSNTGSGANVLTF.

The chain links TRBV10-2 to TRBJ1-5; TRBD1 is a possible D gene (6 bases). The length of the CDR3 is 14 residues. Trimming took off 4 bases at V and 4 bases at J, with 11 bases between the two ends. The germline V gene has CDR1 WSHSY and CDR2 SAAADI. The CDR3 here is CASSAGTSNQPQHF. CDR3 DNA: TGCGCCAGCAGTGCCGGGACATCGAATCAGCCCCAGCATTTT.

Only a few counts were recorded for this clone. The chain recombines TRBV5-1 with TRBJ2-7; possibly TRBD1 for D (6 bases). CDR3 size: 14 residues. CDR1 is SGHRS, CDR2 YFSETQ, per germline. The V and J ends lost 2 bases and 2 bases respectively, with 11 bases between them. The CDR3 coding sequence is TGCGCCAGCAGCTTACAGGGTTCGACCTACGAGCAGTACTTC. As protein: CASSLQGSTYEQYF. Full variable domain (rest looked up from reference TRBV5-1 and TRBJ2-7): KAGVTQTPRYLIKTRGQQVTLSCSPISGHRSVSWYQQTPGQGLQFLFEYFSETQRNKGNFPGRFSGRQFSNSRSEMNVSTLELGDSALYLCASSLQGSTYEQYFGPGTRLTVT.

This chain connects TRBV30 to TRBJ2-7; 8 nucleotides align to TRBD2. The CDR3 contains 14 residues. The J segment lost 2 bases and the V segment lost 2 bases, leaving 5 bases of the junction unmatched. Germline-derived CDR1 and CDR2 are GTSNPN and SVGIG (reference sequence). CDR3 sequence reads: CAWSPGLGAYEQYF. The CDR3 DNA reads as TGTGCCTGGAGTCCGGGACTAGGGGCCTACGAGCAGTACTTC.

The J gene is TRBJ1-2, the V gene TRBV5-1, with 11 bases aligning to TRBD1. This CDR3 has 15 residues. Germline CDR1 reads SGHRS; CDR2 reads YFSETQ. V shed 0 bases and J 6 bases; nucleotides not matched to a gene: 4. The DNA for the CDR3 is TGCGCCAGCAGCTTGGCGGACAGGGGGCAGGATGGCTACACCTTC. It encodes CASSLADRGQDGYTF.

The J gene is TRBJ2-7, the V gene TRBV11-2; D is uncertain. V dropped 5 bases and J dropped 2 bases, with 22 bases sitting between them. The CDR3 loop spans 17 amino acids. Germline values: CDR1 SGHAT, CDR2 FQNNGV. CDR3 region: CASSPRRDALTPYEQYF. CDR3 bases: TGTGCCAGCAGCCCCCGTCGAGATGCTTTAACCCCCTACGAGCAGTACTTC.

The chain is built from TRBV19 and TRBJ2-1; 7 positions agree with TRBD1. The junction had 6 bases not matched to a gene; V was cut back by 6 bases and J by 1 base. Germline V gives CDR1 LNHDA, CDR2 SQIVND (reference sequence). There are 15 residues in the CDR3. This CDR3 reads CASSVDRESYNEQFF. In DNA form, the CDR3 reads TGTGCCAGTAGCGTTGACAGGGAATCCTACAATGAGCAGTTCTTC.

The V gene is TRBV11-2, the J gene TRBJ2-7; D gene uncertain. Germline CDR1 and CDR2: SGHAT and FQNNGV. The length of the CDR3 is 14 residues. V lost 1 base to trimming and J lost 1 base, with 8 bases between them. This CDR3 is CASSLGQVSYEQYF. The CDR3 DNA reads TGTGCCAGCAGCTTAGGACAAGTATCCTACGAGCAGTACTTC. The full variable domain, completed using reference TRBV11-2 and TRBJ2-7, is EAGVAQSPRYKIIEKRQSVAFWCNPISGHATLYWYQQILGQGPKLLIQFQNNGVVDDSQLPKDRFSAERLKGVDSTLKIQPAKLEDSAVYLCASSLGQVSYEQYFGPGTRLTVT.